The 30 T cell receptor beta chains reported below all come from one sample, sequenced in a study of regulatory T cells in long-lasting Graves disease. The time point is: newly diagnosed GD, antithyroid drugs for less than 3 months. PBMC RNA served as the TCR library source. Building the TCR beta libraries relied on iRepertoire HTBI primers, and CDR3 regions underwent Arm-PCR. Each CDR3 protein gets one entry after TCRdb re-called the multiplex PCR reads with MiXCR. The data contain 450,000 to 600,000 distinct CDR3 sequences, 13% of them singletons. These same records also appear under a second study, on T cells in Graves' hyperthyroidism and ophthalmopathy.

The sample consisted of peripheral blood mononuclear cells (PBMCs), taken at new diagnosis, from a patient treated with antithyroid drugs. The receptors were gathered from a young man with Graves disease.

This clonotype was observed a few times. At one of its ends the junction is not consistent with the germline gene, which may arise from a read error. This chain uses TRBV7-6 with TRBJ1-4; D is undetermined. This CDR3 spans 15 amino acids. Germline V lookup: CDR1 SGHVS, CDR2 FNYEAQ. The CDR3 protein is CASSHPTKKAGKLLF. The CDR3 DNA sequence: TGTGCCAGCAGCCACCCTACGAAAAAGGCAGGAAAACTGCTTTTT.

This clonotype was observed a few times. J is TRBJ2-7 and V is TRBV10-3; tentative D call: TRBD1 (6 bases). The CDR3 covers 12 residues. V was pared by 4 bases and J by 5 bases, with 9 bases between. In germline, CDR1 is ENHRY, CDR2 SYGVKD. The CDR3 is CAISVRQDEQYF. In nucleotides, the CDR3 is TGTGCCATCAGTGTCAGACAGGACGAGCAGTACTTC.

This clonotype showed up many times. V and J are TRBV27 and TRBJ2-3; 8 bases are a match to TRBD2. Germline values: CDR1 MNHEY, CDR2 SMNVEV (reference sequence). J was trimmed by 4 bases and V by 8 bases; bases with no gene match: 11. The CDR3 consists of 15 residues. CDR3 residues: CASGLAGQIPDTQYF. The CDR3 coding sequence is TGTGCCAGCGGCTTAGCGGGGCAAATTCCAGATACGCAGTATTTT.

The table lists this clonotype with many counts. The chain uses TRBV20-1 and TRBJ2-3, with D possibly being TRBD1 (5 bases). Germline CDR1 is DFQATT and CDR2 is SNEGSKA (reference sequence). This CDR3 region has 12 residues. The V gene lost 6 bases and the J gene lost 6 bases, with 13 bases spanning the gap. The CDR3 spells CSAPTRQDTQYF. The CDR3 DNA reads TGCAGTGCCCCCACAAGACAGGATACGCAGTATTTT.

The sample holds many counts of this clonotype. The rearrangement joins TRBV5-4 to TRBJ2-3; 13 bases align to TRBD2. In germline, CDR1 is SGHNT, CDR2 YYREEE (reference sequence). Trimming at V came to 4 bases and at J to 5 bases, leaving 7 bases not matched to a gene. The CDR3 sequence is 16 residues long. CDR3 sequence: CASSQLAGGPGDTQYF. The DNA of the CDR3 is TGTGCCAGCAGCCAACTAGCGGGAGGGCCTGGAGATACGCAGTATTTT.

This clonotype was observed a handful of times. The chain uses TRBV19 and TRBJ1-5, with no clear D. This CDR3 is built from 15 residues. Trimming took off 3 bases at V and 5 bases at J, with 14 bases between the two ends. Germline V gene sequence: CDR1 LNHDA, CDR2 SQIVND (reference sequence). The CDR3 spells CASSISGGGYQPQHF. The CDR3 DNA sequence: TGTGCCAGTAGTATTTCGGGCGGCGGCTATCAGCCCCAGCATTTT.

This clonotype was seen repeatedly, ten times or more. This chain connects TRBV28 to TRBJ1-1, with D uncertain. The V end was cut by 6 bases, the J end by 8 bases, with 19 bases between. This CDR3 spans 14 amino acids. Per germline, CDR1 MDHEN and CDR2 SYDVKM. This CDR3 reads CASRSWSTGLEAFF. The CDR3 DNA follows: TGTGCCAGCAGGTCTTGGTCCACCGGCCTGGAAGCTTTCTTT.

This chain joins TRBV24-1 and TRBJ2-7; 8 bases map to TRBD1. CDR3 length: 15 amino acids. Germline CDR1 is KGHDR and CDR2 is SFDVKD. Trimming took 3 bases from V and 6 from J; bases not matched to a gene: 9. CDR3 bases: TGTGCCACCAGTGATCCGCAGCAGGGGGCGAGCGAGCAGTACTTC. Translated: CATSDPQQGASEQYF.

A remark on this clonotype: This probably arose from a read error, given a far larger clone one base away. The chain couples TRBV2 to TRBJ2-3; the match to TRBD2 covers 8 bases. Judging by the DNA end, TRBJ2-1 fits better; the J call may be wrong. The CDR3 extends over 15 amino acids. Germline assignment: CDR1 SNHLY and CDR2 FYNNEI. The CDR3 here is CASRDREGLLTEQFF. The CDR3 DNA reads TGTGCCAGCAGGGATCGGGAGGGCCTTTTGACTGAGCAGTTCTTC.

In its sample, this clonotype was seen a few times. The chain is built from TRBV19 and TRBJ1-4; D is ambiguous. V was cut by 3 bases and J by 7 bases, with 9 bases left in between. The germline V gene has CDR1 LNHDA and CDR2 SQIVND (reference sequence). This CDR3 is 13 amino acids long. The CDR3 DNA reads TGTGCCAGTAGTATCGAGTCTCCTGAAAAACTGTTTTTT. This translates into CASSIESPEKLFF.

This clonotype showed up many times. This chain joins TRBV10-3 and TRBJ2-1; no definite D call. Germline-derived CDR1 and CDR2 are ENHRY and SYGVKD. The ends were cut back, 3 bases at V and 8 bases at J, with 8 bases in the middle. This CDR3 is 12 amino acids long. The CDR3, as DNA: TGTGCCATCAGTGATCGTGCGGATGAGCAGTTCTTC. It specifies CAISDRADEQFF.

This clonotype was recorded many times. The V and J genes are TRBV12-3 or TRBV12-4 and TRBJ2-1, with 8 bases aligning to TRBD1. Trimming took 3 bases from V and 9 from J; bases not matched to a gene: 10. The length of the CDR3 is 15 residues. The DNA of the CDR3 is TGTGCCAGCAGTTTTTTCGTCAGGGGGCGTTTTGAGCAGTTCTTC. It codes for CASSFFVRGRFEQFF.

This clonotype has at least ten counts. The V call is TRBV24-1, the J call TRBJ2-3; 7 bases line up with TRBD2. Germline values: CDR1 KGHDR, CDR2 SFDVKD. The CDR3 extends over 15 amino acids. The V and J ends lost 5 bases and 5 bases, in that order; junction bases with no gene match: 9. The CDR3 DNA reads TGTGCCACCAGTGTCGGCGGGGGAGTCGGAGATACGCAGTATTTT. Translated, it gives CATSVGGGVGDTQYF.

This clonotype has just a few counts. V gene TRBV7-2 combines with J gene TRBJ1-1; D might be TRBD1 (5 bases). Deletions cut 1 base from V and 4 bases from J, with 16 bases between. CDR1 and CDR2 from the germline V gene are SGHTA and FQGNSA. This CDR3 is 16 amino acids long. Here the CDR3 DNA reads TGTGCCAGCAGCTTAGATGGCTGGGCCGGGGGCACTGAAGCTTTCTTT. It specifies CASSLDGWAGGTEAFF.

The CDR3 DNA sequence: TGTGCCTGGAGACCTCACCCCCTGCACAGGGGGGCGAATGAAAAACTGTTTTTT. Encoded protein: CAWRPHPLHRGANEKLFF. J is TRBJ1-4 and V is TRBV30; 8 bases match TRBD1. The CDR3 extends over 18 amino acids. The V segment lost 3 bases and the J segment 5 bases; nucleotides outside the gene matches: 17. The V gene's germline CDR1 is GTSNPN and CDR2 SVGIG (reference sequence).

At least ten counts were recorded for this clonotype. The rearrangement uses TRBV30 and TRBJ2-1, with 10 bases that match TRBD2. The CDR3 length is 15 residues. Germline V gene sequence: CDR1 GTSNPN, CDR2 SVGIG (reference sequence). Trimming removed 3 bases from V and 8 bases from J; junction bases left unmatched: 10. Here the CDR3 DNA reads TGTGCCTGGAGCGAACCTAGCGGGAGAACCCATGAGCAGTTCTTC. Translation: CAWSEPSGRTHEQFF.

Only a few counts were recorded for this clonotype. The CDR3 nucleotides are TGTGCCAGCAGTGAGACTAGCGGGAGTCAAAGCTACAATGAGCAGTTCTTC. This codes for CASSETSGSQSYNEQFF. This chain uses TRBV2 with TRBJ2-1; 12 positions agree with TRBD2. The V and J ends lost 3 bases and 3 bases, in that order; junction bases with no gene match: 6. This CDR3 region has 17 residues. The germline gives CDR1 SNHLY, CDR2 FYNNEI.

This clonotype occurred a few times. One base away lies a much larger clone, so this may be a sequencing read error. The CDR3 is CASSSTVRFGEQYF. As DNA, the CDR3 is TGCGCCAGCAGCTCGACGGTGAGGTTTGGCGAGCAGTACTTC. V and J are TRBV5-1 and TRBJ2-7; no clear D. CDR1 and CDR2 from the germline V gene are SGHRS and YFSETQ. Trimming removed 3 bases from V and 6 bases from J, with 16 bases in between. This CDR3 has 14 amino acids.

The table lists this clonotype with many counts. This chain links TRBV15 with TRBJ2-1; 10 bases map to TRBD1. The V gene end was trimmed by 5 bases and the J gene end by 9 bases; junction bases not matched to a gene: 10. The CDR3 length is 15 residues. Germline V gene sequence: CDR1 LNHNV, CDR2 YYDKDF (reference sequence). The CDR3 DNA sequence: TGTGCCACCAGCGCAGGGACAGGGGACATCAGTGAGCAGTTCTTC. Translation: CATSAGTGDISEQFF.

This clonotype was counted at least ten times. The chain's CDR3 is CASTAGGLATYEQYF. Here the CDR3 DNA reads TGTGCCAGCACCGCTGGGGGACTAGCGACATACGAGCAGTACTTC. The chain employs TRBV5-6 and TRBJ2-7, with 10 bases lining up with TRBD2. The CDR3 covers 15 residues. Germline CDR1 is SGHDT and CDR2 is YYEEEE. Trimming took 6 bases from V and 4 from J; bases not matched to a gene: 10. Variable domain in full (rest from reference TRBV5-6 and TRBJ2-7): DAGVTQSPTHLIKTRGQQVTLRCSPKSGHDTVSWYQQALGQGPQFIFQYYEEEERQRGNFPDRFSGHQFPNYSSELNVNALLLGDSALYLCASTAGGLATYEQYFGPGTRLTVT.

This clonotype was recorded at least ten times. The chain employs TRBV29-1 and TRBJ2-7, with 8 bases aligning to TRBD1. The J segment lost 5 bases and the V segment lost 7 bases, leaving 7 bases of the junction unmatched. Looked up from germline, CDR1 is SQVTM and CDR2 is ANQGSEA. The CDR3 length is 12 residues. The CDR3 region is CSAGQGRDEQYF. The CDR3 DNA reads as TGCAGCGCCGGACAGGGACGGGACGAGCAGTACTTC.

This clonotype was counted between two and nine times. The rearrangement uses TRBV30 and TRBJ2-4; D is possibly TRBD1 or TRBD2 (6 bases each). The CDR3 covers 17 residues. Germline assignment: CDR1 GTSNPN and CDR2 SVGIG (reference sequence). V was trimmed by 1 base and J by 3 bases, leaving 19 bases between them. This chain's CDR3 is CAWSASWGAVDKNIQYF. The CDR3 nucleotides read TGTGCCTGGAGTGCCAGTTGGGGGGCAGTTGACAAAAACATTCAGTACTTC.

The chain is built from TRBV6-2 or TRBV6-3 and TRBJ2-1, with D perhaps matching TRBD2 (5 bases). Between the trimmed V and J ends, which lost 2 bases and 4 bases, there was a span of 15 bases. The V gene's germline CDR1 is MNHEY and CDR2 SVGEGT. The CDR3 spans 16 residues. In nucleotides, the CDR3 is TGTGCCAGCAGTTACGGAGGAGCTGGAGATTACAATGAGCAGTTCTTC. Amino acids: CASSYGGAGDYNEQFF.

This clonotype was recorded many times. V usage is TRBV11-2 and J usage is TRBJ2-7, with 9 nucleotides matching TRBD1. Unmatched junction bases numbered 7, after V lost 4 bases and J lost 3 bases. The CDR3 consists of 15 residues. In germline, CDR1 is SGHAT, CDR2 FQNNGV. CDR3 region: CASSSLGTGNYEQYF. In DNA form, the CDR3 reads TGTGCCAGCAGCTCGCTCGGGACAGGGAACTACGAGCAGTACTTC.

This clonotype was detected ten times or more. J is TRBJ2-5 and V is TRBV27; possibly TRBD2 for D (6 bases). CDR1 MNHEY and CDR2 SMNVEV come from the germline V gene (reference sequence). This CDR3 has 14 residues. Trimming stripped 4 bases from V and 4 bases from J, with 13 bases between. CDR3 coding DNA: TGTGCCAGCAGTTCCCTCGGAGGGGCAGAGACCCAGTACTTC. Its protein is CASSSLGGAETQYF.

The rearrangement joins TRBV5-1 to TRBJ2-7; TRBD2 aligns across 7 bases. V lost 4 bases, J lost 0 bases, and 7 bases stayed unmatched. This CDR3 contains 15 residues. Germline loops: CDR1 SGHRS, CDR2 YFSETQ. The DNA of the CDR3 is TGCGCCAGCAGCGTGCGGGGGACCCACTCCTACGAGCAGTACTTC. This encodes CASSVRGTHSYEQYF.

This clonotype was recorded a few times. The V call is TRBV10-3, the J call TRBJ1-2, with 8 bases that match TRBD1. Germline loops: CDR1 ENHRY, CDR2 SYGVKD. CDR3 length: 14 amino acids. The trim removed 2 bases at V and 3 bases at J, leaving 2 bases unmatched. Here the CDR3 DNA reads TGTGCCATCAGTGAGACAGGGGGAGACTATGGCTACACCTTC. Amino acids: CAISETGGDYGYTF.

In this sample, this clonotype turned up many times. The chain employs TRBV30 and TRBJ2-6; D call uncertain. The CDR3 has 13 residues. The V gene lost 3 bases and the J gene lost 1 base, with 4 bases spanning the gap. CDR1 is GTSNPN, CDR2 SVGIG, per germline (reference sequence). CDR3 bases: TGTGCCTGGAGCGGGTCTGGGGCCAACGTCCTGACTTTC. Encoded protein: CAWSGSGANVLTF. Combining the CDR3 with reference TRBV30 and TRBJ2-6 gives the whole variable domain SQTIHQWPATLVQPVGSPLSLECTVEGTSNPNLYWYRQAAGRGLQLLFYSVGIGQISSEVPQNLSASRPQDRQFILSSKKLLLSDSGFYLCAWSGSGANVLTFGAGSRLTVL.

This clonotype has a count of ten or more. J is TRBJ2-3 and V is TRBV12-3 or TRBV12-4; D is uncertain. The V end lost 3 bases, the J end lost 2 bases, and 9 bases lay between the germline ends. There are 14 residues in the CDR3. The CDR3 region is CASSFPAVTDTQYF. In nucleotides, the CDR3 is TGTGCCAGCAGTTTTCCGGCAGTCACAGATACGCAGTATTTT.

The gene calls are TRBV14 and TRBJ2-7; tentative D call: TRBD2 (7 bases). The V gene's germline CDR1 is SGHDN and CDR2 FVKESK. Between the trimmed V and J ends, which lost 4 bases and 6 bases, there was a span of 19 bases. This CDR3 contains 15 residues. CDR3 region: CASSPFEGGLGEQYF. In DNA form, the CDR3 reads TGTGCCAGCAGCCCCTTTGAGGGGGGGCTCGGCGAGCAGTACTTC.